In this sample, the clone carrying this T cell receptor (beta chain) turned up many times. What it recognizes is unknown. In germline, CDR1 is SGHRS, CDR2 YFSETQ. Between the trimmed V and J ends, which lost 0 bases and 4 bases, there was a span of 10 bases. The CDR3 totals 14 residues. TCRdb itself ran the 5' RACE reads through MiXCR, one entry per CDR3 protein. The table lists fewer than 550,000 distinct CDR3 sequences, 5.3% of them singletons. This sample was included in a study of CD8 T cells in ankylosing spondylitis. Overall study results and limits: Ankylosing spondylitis blood seemed to carry a telltale TCR beta motif made of several highly homologous variants.

J is TRBJ1-1 and V is TRBV5-1; a weak D match, TRBD1 (6 bases). The clonotype originates from a male donor with ankylosing spondylitis. The sample comprised blood, either unsorted or a sorted T cell fraction (not recorded which). The CDR3 region has the DNA TGCGCCAGCAGCTTGGTACAGGGAAGCACTGAAGCTTTCTTT. Protein sequence: CASSLVQGSTEAFF.